This T cell receptor (beta chain) was identified during a study of blood T cells in healthy people across ages. Details on this clonotype: What it binds is not known.

Germline-derived CDR1 and CDR2 are SGHRS and YFSETQ. The CDR3 runs 13 residues. Trimming left V 7 bases short and J 2 bases short, with 11 bases between. Every donor contributed roughly 10 milliliters of peripheral blood by blood draw. Study-level findings and limits: The percentage of naive T cells correlated strongly with TCR beta diversity. PBMCs that were unsorted prevented a conclusive naive versus antigen-experienced comparison.

Sample-barcoded 5' priming and a J-beta primer mix drove a second PCR of about 6 to 12 cycles. Every molecule of cDNA carried a tag from a template-switch adaptor with 12 random nucleotides. TCRdb independently ran MiXCR on the 5' RACE reads; one entry per CDR3 protein. The data contain 800,000 to 900,000 distinct CDR3 sequences, around 62% of them singletons. The receptor's source is a man between 25 and 39 years old in good health. This chain joins TRBV5-1 and TRBJ2-3, with D possibly called TRBD1 or TRBD2 (5 bases each). Material: blood. CDR3 bases: TGCGCCAGCGTCCGGGGACCCACAGATACGCAGTATTTT. Its protein is CASVRGPTDTQYF.